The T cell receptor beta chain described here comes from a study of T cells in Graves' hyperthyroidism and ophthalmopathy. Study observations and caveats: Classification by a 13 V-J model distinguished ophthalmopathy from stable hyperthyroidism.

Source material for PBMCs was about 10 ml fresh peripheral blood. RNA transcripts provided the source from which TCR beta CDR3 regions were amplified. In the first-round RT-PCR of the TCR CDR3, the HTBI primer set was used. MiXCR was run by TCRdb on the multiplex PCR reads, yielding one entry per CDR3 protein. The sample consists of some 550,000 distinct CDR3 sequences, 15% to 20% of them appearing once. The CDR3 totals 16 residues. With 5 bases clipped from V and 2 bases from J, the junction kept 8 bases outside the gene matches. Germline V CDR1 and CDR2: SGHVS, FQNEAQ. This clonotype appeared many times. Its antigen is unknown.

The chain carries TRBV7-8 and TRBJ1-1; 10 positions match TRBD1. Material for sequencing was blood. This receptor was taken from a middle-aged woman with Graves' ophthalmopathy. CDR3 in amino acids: CASSERDRGVNTEAFF. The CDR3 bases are TGTGCCAGCAGCGAAAGGGACAGGGGCGTAAACACTGAAGCTTTCTTT.